The clone carrying this TCR beta chain has just one count. This sample is part of a study of blood T cell repertoires in COVID-19. Overall study: Acute and convalescent COVID-19 samples came from the United States, Italy and Spain. Nucleic acid was either cDNA or gDNA, and it came from T cells, B-cell-depleted T cells, or PBMCs.

Deletions cut 4 bases from V and 10 bases from J, with 13 bases between. This CDR3 comprises 12 residues. Germline V gives CDR1 LGHDT, CDR2 YNNKEL (reference sequence). As originally analysed: Amplification with reference gene primers provided the estimates of nucleated cell counts. Sequencing used immunoSEQ multiplex PCR; TCRdb keeps in-frame clones, though not all of them. D and trimming come from the DNA, and the V and J calls and clone size come from that table. The sample contains about 340,000 clones, under 95% of which appear only once. Sequenced input: peripheral blood. The sequence derives from a woman aged 18-35 years who had recovered from COVID-19. The V call is TRBV3-1 (or the pseudogene TRBV3-2), the J call TRBJ1-2; a possible D gene is TRBD1 (6 bases). Written as DNA, the CDR3 is TGTGCCAGCAGCCTGCAAGGGGGTGACTACACCTTC. Translated, it gives CASSLQGGDYTF.